This T cell receptor beta chain is drawn from a study of blood T cell repertoires in COVID-19. Using immunoSEQ multiplex PCR, the repertoire was profiled, and TCRdb retains in-frame clones only, with some absent. This table holds 100,000 to 150,000 clones, around 88% found once. What the recovered Cohort 3 donors had was two negative PCRs, clearance, or symptom resolution. CDR1 MNHEY and CDR2 SVGAGI come from the germline V gene. CDR3 size: 12 residues. Between the trimmed V and J ends, which lost 5 bases and 11 bases, there was a span of 15 bases. This chain links TRBV6-5 with TRBJ1-1; tentatively, D is TRBD1 (6 bases). Source material: PBMCs or T cells enriched from blood (not recorded which). The sequence came from a woman in her 50s who had recovered from COVID-19. The CDR3, as DNA: TGTGCCAGCAGTATCCCCAGGGGCGCGGCTTTCTTT. It codes for CASSIPRGAAFF.